Following are 13 T cell receptor beta chains from one sample sequenced in a study of blood T cell repertoires in COVID-19. This table comes from immunoSEQ multiplex PCR, and its TCRdb copy is limited to in-frame clones, with some not included. The sample gives around 150,000 clones, over 75% of which show up once; roughly 9.6% is in the top ten. Material: PBMCs or T cells enriched from blood (not recorded which). The source of these receptors is a man aged 50 or older who had recovered from COVID-19.

V is TRBV2 and J is TRBJ1-1; 11 bases are a match to TRBD1. V was pared by 6 bases and J by 1 base, with 7 bases of the junction left unmatched. Germline CDR1 SNHLY, CDR2 FYNNEI. The CDR3 sequence is 16 residues long. CDR3 DNA: TGTGCCAGCAGGGGACAGGGGGAGGCGGGGAACACTGAAGCTTTCTTT. This gives the protein CASRGQGEAGNTEAFF.

V is TRBV18 and J is TRBJ2-2; D is uncertain. This CDR3 region has 11 residues. The ends were cut back, 8 bases at V and 3 bases at J, with 4 bases in the middle. CDR1 is KGHSH, CDR2 LQKENI, per germline. For the CDR3, the DNA is TGTGCCAGCCGCGACACCGGGGAGCTGTTTTTT. It specifies CASRDTGELFF.

This sequence joins TRBV7-8 and TRBJ1-5, with D unclear. CDR1 and CDR2 from the germline V gene are SGHVS and FQNEAQ. This CDR3 is 15 amino acids long. V was shortened by 1 base and J by 2 bases, with 9 bases between the two germline ends. CDR3 bases: TGTGCCAGCAGCTTAGAATCGACTCGCAATCAGCCCCAGCATTTT. Amino acids: CASSLESTRNQPQHF.

The chain joins TRBV19 to TRBJ2-1; 9 bases map to TRBD1. CDR3 length: 16 residues. Germline lookup yields CDR1 LNHDA and CDR2 SQIVND (reference sequence). The V and J ends lost 3 bases and 0 bases, in that order; junction bases with no gene match: 3. The chain's CDR3 is CASSMGTGSSYNEQFF. For the CDR3, the DNA is TGTGCCAGTAGTATGGGGACAGGGAGCTCCTACAATGAGCAGTTCTTC.

A few counts support this clone. This chain links TRBV7-7 with TRBJ2-1; 9 bases are shared with TRBD1. The V gene's germline CDR1 is SSHAT and CDR2 FNYEAQ (reference sequence). This CDR3 contains 16 residues. V lost 5 bases and J lost 3; bases outside the gene matches: 8. The CDR3 is CASSDGTGKGYNEQFF. The CDR3 DNA is TGTGCCAGCAGCGACGGGACAGGGAAGGGCTACAATGAGCAGTTCTTC.

This chain links TRBV6-5 with TRBJ1-3, with 10 nucleotides matching TRBD1. V was clipped by 6 bases and J by 8 bases; unmatched bases: 10. This CDR3 has 15 residues. Germline lookup yields CDR1 MNHEY and CDR2 SVGAGI. This CDR3 is CASRSRDRGSYTIYF. The CDR3 nucleotides are TGTGCCAGCAGATCACGGGACAGGGGAAGTTACACCATATATTTT.

The rearrangement links TRBV28 to TRBJ1-4; D unclear. Germline V gene lookup returns CDR1 MDHEN and CDR2 SYDVKM. Trimming removed 6 bases at V and 6 bases at J, with 11 bases between. CDR3 length: 13 residues. In DNA form, the CDR3 reads TGTGCCAGCAGAATATCCCCCCATGAAAAACTGTTTTTT. Translation: CASRISPHEKLFF.

The genes are TRBV10-1 and TRBJ1-6; D is uncertain. V gave up 6 bases and J gave up 1 base, with 7 bases separating them. The germline gives CDR1 WNHNN, CDR2 SYGVQD (reference sequence). The CDR3 has 14 amino acids. In DNA form, the CDR3 reads TGCGCCAGCAGCTCCGGGTCCTATAATTCACCCCTCCACTTT. As protein: CASSSGSYNSPLHF.

V and J are TRBV12-2 and TRBJ1-5; TRBD1 was called by the table and not checked on the DNA. TRBV12-2 is tagged as a pseudogene. The CDR3 has 14 residues. DNA of the CDR3: TGTGCAAGTCGCTTACTGACAAGTTATCAGCCCCAGCATTTT. Its protein product is CASRLLTSYQPQHF.

This clone was seen just once. The chain has TRBV28 and TRBJ1-6; TRBD1 aligns across 7 bases. The germline CDR1 and CDR2 sequences are MDHEN and SYDVKM. CDR3 length: 12 amino acids. The V segment lost 6 bases and the J segment 14 bases; nucleotides outside the gene matches: 7. The CDR3 nucleotides read TGTGCCAGCAGCACTGGACAGGAGGCCCTCCACTTT. This gives the protein CASSTGQEALHF.

This rearrangement joins TRBV5-5 to TRBJ2-1; 11 bases match TRBD2. The CDR3 has 16 residues. CDR1 and CDR2 (germline): SGHKS, YYEKEE (reference sequence). The V segment lost 5 bases and the J segment 4 bases; nucleotides outside the gene matches: 8. CDR3 sequence: CASRSILAGVYNEQFF. CDR3 DNA: TGTGCCAGCAGATCCATACTAGCGGGAGTATACAATGAGCAGTTCTTC.

The rearrangement links TRBV28 to TRBJ1-5; D call uncertain. This CDR3 has 15 residues. CDR1 and CDR2 (germline): MDHEN, SYDVKM. Trimming removed 7 bases at V and 1 base at J, with 14 bases between. CDR3 bases: TGTGCCAGCAACCGGGGTTCCGGGAGCAATCAGCCCCAGCATTTT. As protein: CASNRGSGSNQPQHF.

CDR3 sequence: CASSLEVTSGYEQYF. The CDR3 DNA sequence: TGTGCCAGCAGCTTGGAGGTGACTAGCGGTTACGAGCAGTACTTC. V gene TRBV5-4 combines with J gene TRBJ2-7; the match to TRBD2 covers 9 bases. The CDR3 covers 15 residues. Germline CDR1 and CDR2: SGHNT and YYREEE (reference sequence). V lost 0 bases and J lost 4; bases outside the gene matches: 5.